The 31 T cell receptor beta chains presented below share a single source sample, sequenced in a study of blood T cell repertoires in COVID-19. The protocol was immunoSEQ multiplex PCR, while the TCRdb copy is restricted to in-frame clones and leaves out a portion. Here the sample spans some 70,000 clones, roughly 73% being singletons. Sample: peripheral blood. The receptors shown here come from an older woman with acute or convalescent COVID-19.

This clone occurred a few times. CDR3 region: CASSSTRQGYRNEQFF. As DNA, the CDR3 is TGTGCCAGCAGTTCCACCAGACAGGGGTATAGGAATGAGCAGTTCTTC. This chain uses TRBV28 with TRBJ2-1; 8 nucleotides align to TRBD1. Trimming at V came to 4 bases and at J to 7 bases, leaving 12 bases not matched to a gene. Germline lookup yields CDR1 MDHEN and CDR2 SYDVKM. This CDR3 spans 16 amino acids.

V is TRBV7-9 and J is TRBJ1-2; no definite D call. The CDR3 runs to 13 residues. Trimming cost V 1 base and J 4 bases, with 7 bases left between them. CDR1 is SEHNR and CDR2 is FQNEAQ in the germline V gene (reference sequence). CDR3 sequence: CASSLEAGYGYTF. The CDR3 bases are TGTGCCAGCAGCTTAGAAGCAGGCTATGGCTACACCTTC.

In this sample, this clone turned up once. V gene TRBV3-1 (or the pseudogene TRBV3-2) combines with J gene TRBJ2-7; D gene ambiguous. Trimming shortened V by 8 bases and J by 7 bases, and 12 bases separated the two germline ends. The CDR3 extends over 11 amino acids. Germline V CDR1 and CDR2: LGHDT, YNNKEL (reference sequence). Here the CDR3 DNA reads TGTGCCAGCGCCGAGGTAAGGGAGCAGTACTTC. This gives the protein CASAEVREQYF.

CDR3: CASSLSGGGVAGELFF. DNA for the CDR3: TGTGCCAGCAGCTTAAGCGGCGGGGGGGTTGCCGGGGAGCTGTTTTTT. This chain joins TRBV7-8 and TRBJ2-2; 9 nucleotides align to TRBD2. Germline V CDR1 and CDR2: SGHVS, FQNEAQ. The junction had 7 bases not matched to a gene; V was cut back by 2 bases and J by 6 bases. The CDR3 loop spans 16 amino acids.

The chain uses TRBV25-1 and TRBJ1-5; TRBD1 matches at 10 bases. CDR3 length: 13 residues. With 6 bases clipped from V and 6 bases from J, the junction kept 2 bases outside the gene matches. Looked up from germline, CDR1 is MGHDK and CDR2 is SYGVNS. The CDR3 DNA sequence: TGTGCCAGCAGAGACAGGGGGCTTCAGCCCCAGCATTTT. It is translated as CASRDRGLQPQHF.

The sample holds a few counts of this clone. The J gene is TRBJ1-6, the V gene TRBV7-2, with D possibly TRBD1 on 6 matching bases. This CDR3 region has 16 residues. The V end was cut by 5 bases, the J end by 11 bases, with 22 bases between. The germline V gene has CDR1 SGHTA and CDR2 FQGNSA. CDR3 in amino acids: CASSQQSGVTGTPLHF. As DNA, the CDR3 is TGTGCCAGCAGCCAACAGAGCGGCGTTACAGGGACACCCCTCCACTTT.

J is TRBJ1-1 and V is TRBV10-3; no definite D call. The V end was cut by 5 bases, the J end by 1 base, with 5 bases between. The CDR3 has 12 amino acids. CDR1 is ENHRY and CDR2 is SYGVKD in the germline V gene. CDR3 nucleotides: TGTGCCATCAGTCCTAAGAACACTGAAGCTTTCTTT. This sequence encodes CAISPKNTEAFF.

The V call is TRBV6-5, the J call TRBJ2-7; D is possibly TRBD2 (6 bases). The CDR3 is made up of 14 amino acids. Germline V gives CDR1 MNHEY, CDR2 SVGAGI. The ends were cut back, 6 bases at V and 10 bases at J, with 22 bases in the middle. CDR3: CASRANRRDLLQYF. The CDR3 nucleotides are TGTGCCAGCAGGGCCAACCGCCGGGACTTATTACAGTACTTC.

The V and J genes are TRBV9 and TRBJ2-1; TRBD1 might be the D (5 bases). Germline lookup yields CDR1 SGDLS and CDR2 YYNGEE. The CDR3 has 16 amino acids. Between the trimmed V and J ends, which lost 3 bases and 0 bases, there was a span of 13 bases. The CDR3 DNA reads TGTGCCAGCAGCGAGGAAGGGGATAGCTCCTACAATGAGCAGTTCTTC. Translating gives CASSEEGDSSYNEQFF.

The gene calls are TRBV11-1 and TRBJ1-2, with 7 positions matching TRBD1. The CDR3 has 15 residues. CDR1 and CDR2 (germline): SGHAT, FQDESV (reference sequence). V dropped 5 bases and J dropped 1; count of bases not matched to a gene: 7. CDR3 sequence: CASSRWTGVNYGYTF. In nucleotides, the CDR3 is TGTGCCAGCAGCCGGTGGACAGGCGTTAACTATGGCTACACCTTC. The full variable domain, in which reference TRBV11-1 and TRBJ1-2 provide the parts outside the CDR3, is EAEVAQSPRYKITEKSQAVAFWCDPISGHATLYWYRQILGQGPELLVQFQDESVVDDSQLPKDRFSAERLKGVDSTLKIQPAELGDSAMYLCASSRWTGVNYGYTFGSGTRLTVV.

The V call is TRBV6-2 or TRBV6-3, the J call TRBJ1-4; D gene uncertain. Germline V gene sequence: CDR1 MNHEY, CDR2 SVGEGT. This CDR3 region has 17 residues. The germline V and J ends were trimmed by 4 bases and 6 bases, with 21 bases remaining between them. Here the CDR3 DNA reads TGTGCCAGCAGTTTTACCCAAGGTAGTGTCGGGGATGAAAAACTGTTTTTT. The encoded protein is CASSFTQGSVGDEKLFF.

J is TRBJ1-5 and V is TRBV29-1, with D maybe TRBD1 (6 bases). Germline V gives CDR1 SQVTM, CDR2 ANQGSEA. The CDR3 loop spans 13 amino acids. V was shortened by 5 bases and J by 3 bases, with 11 bases between the two germline ends. CDR3 DNA sequence: TGCAGCGTTCGAGGACAGAACAATCAGCCCCAGCATTTT. The encoded protein is CSVRGQNNQPQHF.

The V and J genes are TRBV25-1 and TRBJ1-4; D call uncertain. In germline, CDR1 is MGHDK, CDR2 SYGVNS. V was clipped by 4 bases and J by 8 bases, with 11 bases between them. CDR3 length: 13 amino acids. The CDR3 sequence is CASSAPVPEKLFF. In DNA, the CDR3 is TGTGCCAGCAGTGCCCCTGTTCCGGAAAAACTGTTTTTT.

The chain joins TRBV3-1 (or the pseudogene TRBV3-2) to TRBJ1-2; D not resolved. Trimming stripped 0 bases from V and 7 bases from J, with 12 bases between. The germline V gene encodes CDR1 LGHDT and CDR2 YNNKEL (reference sequence). This CDR3 region has 14 residues. CDR3 nucleotides: TGTGCCAGCAGCCAAGAAGGTGAGGGCCGTGGCTACACCTTC. Its translation is CASSQEGEGRGYTF.

V gene TRBV9 combines with J gene TRBJ2-3, with unresolved D. Germline V lookup: CDR1 SGDLS, CDR2 YYNGEE. Trimming removed 1 base at V and 0 bases at J, with 12 bases between. The CDR3 has 16 amino acids. CDR3 sequence (DNA): TGTGCCAGCAGCGTAATAGCTACCGCTAGCACAGATACGCAGTATTTT. Amino acid sequence: CASSVIATASTDTQYF. The variable domain in full, completed from reference TRBV9 and TRBJ2-3, reads DSGVTQTPKHLITATGQRVTLRCSPRSGDLSVYWYQQSLDQGLQFLIQYYNGEERAKGNILERFSAQQFPDLHSELNLSSLELGDSALYFCASSVIATASTDTQYFGPGTRLTVL.

The genes are TRBV28 and TRBJ1-3, with 9 bases fitting TRBD1. The CDR3 consists of 15 residues. The V gene's germline CDR1 is MDHEN and CDR2 SYDVKM. Germline trimming cut 5 bases from V and 4 bases from J; bases unmatched to any gene: 6. The CDR3 region has the DNA TGTGCCAGCAGTGCCGGACAGGGGCCAGGAAACACCATATATTTT. Translation: CASSAGQGPGNTIYF. Supplemented by reference TRBV28 and TRBJ1-3, the full variable domain reads DVKVTQSSRYLVKRTGEKVFLECVQDMDHENMFWYRQDPGLGLRLIYFSYDVKMKEKGDIPEGYSVSREKKERFSLILESASTNQTSMYLCASSAGQGPGNTIYFGEGSWLTVV.

The rearrangement links TRBV5-1 to TRBJ2-7; maybe TRBD2 (6 bases). CDR3 size: 14 residues. Germline V gene lookup returns CDR1 SGHRS and CDR2 YFSETQ. V was cut by 0 bases and J by 6 bases, with 13 bases left in between. CDR3 sequence (DNA): TGCGCCAGCAGCTTGGGGAGGGTGGACCTCGAGCAGTACTTC. Its translation is CASSLGRVDLEQYF.

Worth noting for this clone: A junction boundary mismatches the germline segment, possibly from a read error. This rearrangement joins TRBV29-1 to TRBJ1-4, with a weak D call TRBD1 (6 bases). CDR1 and CDR2 (germline): SQVTM, ANQGSEA. The CDR3 is 14 amino acids. This CDR3 reads CSVEDTGLDEKLFF. CDR3 coding DNA: TGCAGCGTAGAAGACACAGGGCTTGATGAAAAACTGTTTTTT. The entire variable domain, with the rest obtained from reference TRBV29-1 and TRBJ1-4, is as follows: SAVISQKPSRDICQRGTSLTIQCQVDSQVTMMFWYRQQPGQSLTLIATANQGSEATYESGFVIDKFPISRPNLTFSTLTVSNMSPEDSSIYLCSVEDTGLDEKLFFGSGTQLSVL.

The rearrangement uses TRBV12-5 and TRBJ1-4; D not resolved. Germline assignment: CDR1 LGHNT and CDR2 FRNRAP. V lost 9 bases and J 7 bases, leaving 15 bases between the germline ends. This CDR3 has 13 residues. Here the CDR3 reads CASESPGSEKLFF. The CDR3 DNA is TGTGCTAGCGAATCCCCCGGGAGTGAAAAACTGTTTTTT.

This sequence joins TRBV6-1 and TRBJ2-5; a possible D gene is TRBD2 (5 bases). CDR3 length: 16 residues. Germline loops: CDR1 MNHNS, CDR2 SASEGT. V was clipped by 2 bases and J by 5 bases, with 18 bases between them. CDR3 bases: TGTGCCAGCAGTGAAACACGACACGGGGTTGGCGAGACCCAGTACTTC. It translates to CASSETRHGVGETQYF.

V gene TRBV6-5 combines with J gene TRBJ2-7; D gene ambiguous. CDR3 length equals 13 residues. CDR1 and CDR2 (germline): MNHEY, SVGAGI. The V gene lost 5 bases and the J gene lost 0 bases, with 8 bases spanning the gap. The CDR3 nucleotides read TGTGCCAGCAGTATATCTAGCTCCTACGAGCAGTACTTC. This gives the protein CASSISSSYEQYF.

The chain has TRBV24-1 and TRBJ2-1, with TRBD2 matching 8 bases. The CDR3 has 16 amino acids. Germline-derived CDR1 and CDR2 are KGHDR and SFDVKD. V shed 2 bases and J 4 bases; nucleotides not matched to a gene: 6. The CDR3 loop is CATSDSGGGFYNEQFF. As DNA, the CDR3 is TGTGCCACCAGTGATTCGGGGGGGGGTTTTTACAATGAGCAGTTCTTC.

The V call is TRBV4-2, the J call TRBJ2-3, with 8 positions matching TRBD1. Germline V lookup: CDR1 LGHNA, CDR2 YNFKEQ. J was trimmed by 14 bases and V by 0 bases; bases with no gene match: 7. CDR3 length: 13 residues. The CDR3 protein is CASSQDRTGGLYF. Written as DNA, the CDR3 is TGTGCCAGCAGCCAAGATCGTACAGGGGGGTTGTATTTT.

This clone was counted a few times. CDR3 loop: CASRTHGGSNEQYF. The CDR3 DNA reads TGTGCCAGCAGAACCCACGGAGGAAGTAACGAGCAGTACTTC. The V and J genes are TRBV5-4 and TRBJ2-7, with D maybe TRBD2 (5 bases). V was pared by 5 bases and J by 5 bases, with 17 bases between. This CDR3 is built from 14 residues. Per the germline V gene, CDR1 is SGHNT and CDR2 is YYREEE (reference sequence).

This chain joins TRBV9 and TRBJ2-7; no firm D call. V was trimmed by 4 bases and J by 3 bases, leaving 14 bases between them. Germline CDR1 and CDR2: SGDLS and YYNGEE. The CDR3 spans 14 residues. The CDR3 here is CASSPRIADYEQYF. As DNA, the CDR3 is TGTGCCAGCAGCCCCCGTATAGCAGACTACGAGCAGTACTTC.

The chain uses TRBV6-1 and TRBJ2-5; a weak D match, TRBD1 (5 bases). Germline assignment: CDR1 MNHNS and CDR2 SASEGT. Trimming removed 3 bases from V and 4 bases from J, with 9 bases in between. The CDR3 spans 13 residues. The CDR3 sequence: CASSDVGRETQYF. The CDR3 DNA reads as TGTGCCAGCAGTGATGTGGGGCGAGAGACCCAGTACTTC.

The gene calls are TRBV5-1 and TRBJ2-2, with a possible D match to TRBD1 (5 bases). This CDR3 has 16 amino acids. Germline V gives CDR1 SGHRS, CDR2 YFSETQ. The V and J ends lost 0 bases and 6 bases respectively, with 15 bases between them. The CDR3 loop is CASSLDIFWGPGELFF. The CDR3 DNA sequence: TGCGCCAGCAGCTTGGATATTTTTTGGGGCCCCGGGGAGCTGTTTTTT.

This clone was observed a single time. One end of the junction fails to match germline, which may point to a read error. The sample has other DNA sequences that encode this CDR3 too. The chain employs TRBV6-5 and TRBJ2-5; D unclear. Germline CDR1 is MNHEY and CDR2 is SVGAGI. CDR3 length equals 12 residues. The CDR3 here is CASTTSRETQYF. CDR3 DNA: TGTGCTAGCACCACCAGCAGGGAGACCCAGTACTTC.

The chain employs TRBV2 and TRBJ1-1, with a weak D call TRBD1 (5 bases). Per the germline V gene, CDR1 is SNHLY and CDR2 is FYNNEI. The CDR3 consists of 16 residues. The V end lost 4 bases, the J end lost 1 base, and 16 bases lay between the germline ends. CDR3: CASSVAGLGPNTEAFF. CDR3 bases: TGTGCCAGCAGTGTGGCAGGGTTGGGGCCGAACACTGAAGCTTTCTTT.

The chain joins TRBV14 to TRBJ1-6; TRBD1 matches at 8 bases. The CDR3 has 19 residues. Losses at the gene ends were 0 bases for V and 0 bases for J; bases not matched to a gene: 7. Germline V lookup: CDR1 SGHDN, CDR2 FVKESK. The CDR3 is CASSQDKDRASSYNSPLHF. CDR3 bases: TGTGCCAGCAGCCAAGACAAGGACAGGGCTAGCTCCTATAATTCACCCCTCCACTTT.

This sequence joins TRBV13 and TRBJ2-5, with 8 bases identical to TRBD2. In germline, CDR1 is PRHDT, CDR2 FYEKMQ (reference sequence). The V and J ends lost 5 bases and 5 bases, in that order; junction bases with no gene match: 7. This CDR3 contains 14 residues. Written as DNA, the CDR3 is TGTGCCAGCAGCATTGGACTAGCCACGGAGACCCAGTACTTC. It codes for CASSIGLATETQYF.